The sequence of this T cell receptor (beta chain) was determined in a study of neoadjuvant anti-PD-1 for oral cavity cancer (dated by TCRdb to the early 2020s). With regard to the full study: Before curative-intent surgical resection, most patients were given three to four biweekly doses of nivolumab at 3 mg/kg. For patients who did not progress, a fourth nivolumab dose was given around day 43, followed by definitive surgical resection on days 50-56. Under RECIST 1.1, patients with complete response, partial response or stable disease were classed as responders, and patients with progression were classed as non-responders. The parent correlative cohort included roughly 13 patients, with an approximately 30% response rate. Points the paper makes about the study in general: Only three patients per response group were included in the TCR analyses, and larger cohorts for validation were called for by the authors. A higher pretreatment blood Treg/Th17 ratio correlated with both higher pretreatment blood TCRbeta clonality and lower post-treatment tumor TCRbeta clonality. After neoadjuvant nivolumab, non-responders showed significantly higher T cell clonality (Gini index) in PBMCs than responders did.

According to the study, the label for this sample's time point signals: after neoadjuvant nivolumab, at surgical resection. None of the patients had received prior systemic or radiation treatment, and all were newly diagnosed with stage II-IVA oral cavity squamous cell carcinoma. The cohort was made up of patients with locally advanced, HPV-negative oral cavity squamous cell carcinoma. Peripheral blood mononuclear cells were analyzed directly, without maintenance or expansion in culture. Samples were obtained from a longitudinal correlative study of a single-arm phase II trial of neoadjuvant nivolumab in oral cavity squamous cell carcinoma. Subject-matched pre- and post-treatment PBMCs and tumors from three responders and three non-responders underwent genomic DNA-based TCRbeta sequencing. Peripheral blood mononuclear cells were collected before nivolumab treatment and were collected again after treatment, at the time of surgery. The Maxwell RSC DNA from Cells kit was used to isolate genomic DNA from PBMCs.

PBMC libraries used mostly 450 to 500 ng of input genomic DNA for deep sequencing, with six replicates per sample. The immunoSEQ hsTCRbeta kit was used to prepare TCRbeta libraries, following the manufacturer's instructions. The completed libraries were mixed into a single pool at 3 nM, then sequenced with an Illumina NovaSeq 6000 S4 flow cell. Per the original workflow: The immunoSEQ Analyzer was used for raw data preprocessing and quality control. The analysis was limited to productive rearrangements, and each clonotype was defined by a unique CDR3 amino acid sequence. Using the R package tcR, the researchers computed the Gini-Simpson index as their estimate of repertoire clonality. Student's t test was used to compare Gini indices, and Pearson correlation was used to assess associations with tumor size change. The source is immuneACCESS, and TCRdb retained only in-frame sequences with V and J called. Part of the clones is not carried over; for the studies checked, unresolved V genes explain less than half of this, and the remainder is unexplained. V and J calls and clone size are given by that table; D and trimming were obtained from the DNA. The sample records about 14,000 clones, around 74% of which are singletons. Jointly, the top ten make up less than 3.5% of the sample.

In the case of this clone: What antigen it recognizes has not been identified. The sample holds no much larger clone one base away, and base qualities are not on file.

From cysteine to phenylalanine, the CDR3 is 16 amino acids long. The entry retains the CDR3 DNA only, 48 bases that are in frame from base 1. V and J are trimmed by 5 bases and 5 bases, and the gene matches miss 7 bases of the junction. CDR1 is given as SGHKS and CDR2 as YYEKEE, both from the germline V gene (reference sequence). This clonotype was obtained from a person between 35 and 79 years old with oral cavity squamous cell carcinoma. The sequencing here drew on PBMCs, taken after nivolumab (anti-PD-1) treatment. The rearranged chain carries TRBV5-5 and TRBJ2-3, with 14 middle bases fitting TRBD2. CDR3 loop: CASSIGTSGSRDTQYF. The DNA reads TGTGCCAGCAGTATCGGGACTAGCGGGAGTAGAGATACGCAGTATTTT.